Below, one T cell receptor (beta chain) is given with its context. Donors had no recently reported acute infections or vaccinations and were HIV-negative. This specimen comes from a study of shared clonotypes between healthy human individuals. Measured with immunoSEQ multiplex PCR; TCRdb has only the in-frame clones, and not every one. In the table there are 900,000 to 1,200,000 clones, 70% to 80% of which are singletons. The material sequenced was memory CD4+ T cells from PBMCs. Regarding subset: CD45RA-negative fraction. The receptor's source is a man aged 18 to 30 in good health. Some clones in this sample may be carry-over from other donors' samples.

The CDR3, as DNA: TGCGCCAGCAGCTTTACTACAGGGGCCTACAATGAGCAGTTCTTC. It encodes CASSFTTGAYNEQFF. The rearrangement joins TRBV5-1 to TRBJ2-1; 7 positions match TRBD1. CDR3 length: 15 residues. Germline V gives CDR1 SGHRS, CDR2 YFSETQ. Trimming removed 2 bases from V and 2 bases from J; junction bases left unmatched: 4.